This T cell receptor beta chain was documented in a study of CD8 T cell repertoires and HIV-1 epitope variants. Study-wide context: Twenty-five autologous and known Gag and Nef epitope variant peptides each stimulated T cells separately. Control wells had CMV/EBV/flu peptides, negative Ebola AY9, or no peptide. Separate from the cultures, 1M uncultured T cells served as baseline.

The CDR3 has 13 residues. Germline values: CDR1 MNHNS, CDR2 SASEGT. Repertoires were generated with immunoSEQ multiplex PCR, while TCRdb's copy carries only in-frame clones and drops some. The table includes about 6,100 clones, 64% detected once. Points from the study as a whole: Beta chains alone show antigen proliferation, not cytokine profile or function.

As for this clone: Its antigen is unknown.

This TCR was sampled from a male donor with HIV. The chain carries TRBV6-1 and TRBJ2-5; D may be TRBD2 (6 bases). The J call may be mistaken, given a closer DNA end match to TRBJ2-7. Sequences were obtained from cultured CD8+ T cells derived from PBMCs. The CDR3, as DNA: TGTGCCAGCGCGGACGGGAGCTCCTACGAGCAGTACTTC. Its translation is CASADGSSYEQYF.